A single sample gave rise to the 6 T cell receptor beta chains below, sequenced in a study of blood T cell repertoires in COVID-19. Profiled with immunoSEQ multiplex PCR; TCRdb holds only in-frame clones, not every one. Counted here are about 250,000 clones, about nine tenths occurring once; the ten biggest clones make up around 1.5%. Sequenced sample: peripheral blood. The receptors shown here come from a woman aged 55 to 70 who had recovered from COVID-19.

The chain carries TRBV5-1 and TRBJ1-5, with D possibly matching TRBD1 (5 bases). Germline CDR1 SGHRS, CDR2 YFSETQ. The V end lost 4 bases, the J end lost 7 bases, and 21 bases lay between the germline ends. This CDR3 has 16 amino acids. The CDR3: CASSAGTTGGEQPQHF. The CDR3 DNA reads TGCGCCAGCAGCGCGGGGACTACGGGAGGAGAGCAGCCCCAGCATTTT.

The rearrangement joins TRBV6-6 to TRBJ1-2; D unclear. The germline V gene has CDR1 MNHNY and CDR2 SVGAGI (reference sequence). V shed 2 bases and J shed 5 bases, with 15 bases lying between them. This CDR3 spans 15 amino acids. The CDR3 DNA reads as TGTGCCAGCAGTTACCCCGCCCAACGGTTATATGGCTACACCTTC. This codes for CASSYPAQRLYGYTF.

This clone was seen more than once but under ten times. This sequence joins TRBV27 and TRBJ1-4; D call uncertain. V was clipped by 6 bases and J by 7 bases, with 18 bases between them. The CDR3 has 15 amino acids. Germline V gives CDR1 MNHEY, CDR2 SMNVEV (reference sequence). CDR3 coding DNA: TGTGCCAGCAGCCCATGGTCCATGGCTGCTGAAAAACTGTTTTTT. Translated: CASSPWSMAAEKLFF.

The rearrangement uses TRBV9 and TRBJ2-1; TRBD2 might be the D (7 bases). V dropped 0 bases and J dropped 2 bases, with 12 bases sitting between them. The CDR3 is made up of 16 amino acids. Germline V gene lookup returns CDR1 SGDLS and CDR2 YYNGEE. The CDR3 DNA reads as TGTGCCAGCAGCGTAGTGGCGGGGGCACCCTACAATGAGCAGTTCTTC. This encodes CASSVVAGAPYNEQFF.

V is TRBV15 and J is TRBJ1-6; D gene unclear. V was pared by 3 bases and J by 0 bases, with 12 bases between. This CDR3 is built from 17 residues. Germline-derived CDR1 and CDR2 are LNHNV and YYDKDF (reference sequence). The CDR3 DNA follows: TGTGCCACCAGCAGGAAAAGAGAGGACTCCTATAATTCACCCCTCCACTTT. It codes for CATSRKREDSYNSPLHF.

The genes are TRBV29-1 and TRBJ1-2; 7 bases are a match to TRBD1. CDR1 and CDR2 (germline): SQVTM, ANQGSEA. The CDR3 runs to 13 residues. Trimming took 8 bases from V and 8 from J; bases not matched to a gene: 14. The CDR3 DNA reads as TGCAGCATCTCGAAGACAGGGTCGGAAGGCTACACCTTC. This gives the protein CSISKTGSEGYTF.